These 10 T cell receptor beta chains came from one sample sequenced in a study of patients and donors after allogeneic stem cell transplantation. One entry per CDR3 protein results from TCRdb running MiXCR on the RT-PCR reads. This sample has roughly 880,000 distinct CDR3 sequences, with approximately 19% found just once. Sequencing was performed on blood, either unsorted or a sorted T cell fraction (not recorded which). Every receptor here comes from a human donor who was either an allogeneic HSCT recipient or a stem cell or donor lymphocyte infusion donor (not recorded which). It is not recorded whose cells these are; they may come from a transplant donor.

This clonotype was counted a few times. The chain recombines TRBV20-1 with TRBJ2-5; TRBD2 agrees at 7 bases. The CDR3 has 15 amino acids. CDR1 is DFQATT and CDR2 is SNEGSKA in the germline V gene (reference sequence). J gave up 5 bases and V 1 base, and 10 bases lay outside the gene matches. The CDR3 protein is CSARVGRGYRETQYF. CDR3 nucleotides: TGCAGTGCTAGAGTAGGGCGGGGGTACCGGGAGACCCAGTACTTC.

Ten or more counts support this clonotype. This chain links TRBV27 with TRBJ2-2; D is perhaps TRBD2 (5 bases). The germline V gene has CDR1 MNHEY and CDR2 SMNVEV (reference sequence). V was pared by 3 bases and J by 5 bases, with 19 bases between. The CDR3 has 17 residues. Written as DNA, the CDR3 is TGTGCCAGCAGTTTCTCCATCCCAATGGGAGAGACCGGGGAGCTGTTTTTT. This sequence encodes CASSFSIPMGETGELFF.

This sequence joins TRBV20-1 and TRBJ2-1; perhaps TRBD2 as D (6 bases). Germline-derived CDR1 and CDR2 are DFQATT and SNEGSKA (reference sequence). V dropped 3 bases and J dropped 1 base, with 16 bases sitting between them. CDR3 length: 16 amino acids. Written as DNA, the CDR3 is TGCAGTGCTAGGGCTTCTAGCGCTTTATCCTACAATGAGCAGTTCTTC. It encodes CSARASSALSYNEQFF.

The V gene is TRBV29-1, the J gene TRBJ2-2; TRBD1 matches at 7 bases. The CDR3 loop spans 14 amino acids. V lost 7 bases, J lost 6 bases, and 11 bases stayed unmatched. Germline loops: CDR1 SQVTM, CDR2 ANQGSEA. The CDR3 sequence is CSATHPTGSGELFF. CDR3 coding DNA: TGCAGCGCCACTCACCCGACAGGGTCCGGGGAGCTGTTTTTT.

The V gene is TRBV4-3, the J gene TRBJ2-7; TRBD1 or TRBD2 may be the D gene (7 bases each). The CDR3 loop spans 14 amino acids. The germline V gene has CDR1 LGHNA and CDR2 YSLEER. Trimming pared 6 bases from V and 3 bases from J, leaving 15 bases between. CDR3 sequence: CASSPGGENYEQYF. The CDR3 region has the DNA TGCGCCAGCAGTCCAGGGGGGGAAAACTACGAGCAGTACTTC.

The rearrangement joins TRBV4-1 to TRBJ2-7; D remains ambiguous. The CDR3 is 15 amino acids. Trimming left V 0 bases short and J 6 bases short, with 15 bases between. The germline V gene encodes CDR1 MGHRA and CDR2 YSYEKL. The CDR3 loop reads CASSQDGHGPGEQYF. For the CDR3, the DNA is TGCGCCAGCAGCCAAGACGGGCATGGGCCGGGCGAGCAGTACTTC.

This clonotype has ten or more counts. The J gene is TRBJ1-5, the V gene TRBV12-3 or TRBV12-4; 9 bases align to TRBD1. J lost 4 bases, V lost 6 bases, and 1 base had no gene match. CDR3 length: 13 residues. In DNA, the CDR3 is TGTGCCAGCAGGGGGACAGGGAATCAGCCCCAGCATTTT. Translated: CASRGTGNQPQHF.

This clonotype was seen a handful of times. The gene calls are TRBV5-1 and TRBJ2-2; D remains ambiguous. CDR1 and CDR2 from the germline V gene are SGHRS and YFSETQ. CDR3 length equals 16 residues. Trimming removed 0 bases at V and 1 base at J, with 10 bases between. CDR3 region: CASSLAVKQNTGELFF. The CDR3 nucleotides are TGCGCCAGCAGCTTGGCGGTTAAACAGAACACCGGGGAGCTGTTTTTT. Full variable domain (rest looked up from reference TRBV5-1 and TRBJ2-2): KAGVTQTPRYLIKTRGQQVTLSCSPISGHRSVSWYQQTPGQGLQFLFEYFSETQRNKGNFPGRFSGRQFSNSRSEMNVSTLELGDSALYLCASSLAVKQNTGELFFGEGSRLTVL.

The chain is built from TRBV3-1 and TRBJ2-7; D not resolved. The CDR3 spans 14 residues. The V and J ends lost 5 bases and 2 bases respectively, with 13 bases between them. The germline V gene encodes CDR1 LGHDT and CDR2 YNNKEL (reference sequence). The CDR3 nucleotides read TGTGCCAGCAGCTCCCGGTCCTCCCCCTACGAGCAGTACTTC. Translated, it gives CASSSRSSPYEQYF.

This clonotype occurred a few times. This rearrangement joins TRBV6-5 to TRBJ1-2; no definite D call. Germline-derived CDR1 and CDR2 are MNHEY and SVGAGI. V gave up 2 bases and J gave up 1 base, with 14 bases separating them. CDR3 length equals 16 residues. The CDR3: CASSYVSGRVNYGYTF. The CDR3 DNA sequence: TGTGCCAGCAGTTACGTCTCCGGTCGAGTTAACTATGGCTACACCTTC.